The clone carrying this T cell receptor beta chain showed up just a few times. The data stem from a study of blood T cells in healthy people across ages. A sample-barcoded 5' primer and a J-beta primer mix were used in a second PCR of roughly 7 to 11 cycles. TCRdb re-analysed the 5' RACE reads in MiXCR, keeping a single row per CDR3 protein. The table has around 1,600,000 distinct CDR3 sequences, about 42% seen once. The trim removed 4 bases at V and 4 bases at J, leaving 3 bases unmatched. Germline V gives CDR1 SGHVS, CDR2 FNYEAQ. The CDR3 extends over 14 amino acids. The sample comprised blood. This sequence originates from a woman younger than 35 in good health. The chain has TRBV7-6 and TRBJ1-1, with TRBD1 matching over 10 bases. The CDR3 DNA follows: TGTGCCAGCAGCTCTCGGACAGGGGGCACTGAAGCTTTCTTT. Translated, it gives CASSSRTGGTEAFF.